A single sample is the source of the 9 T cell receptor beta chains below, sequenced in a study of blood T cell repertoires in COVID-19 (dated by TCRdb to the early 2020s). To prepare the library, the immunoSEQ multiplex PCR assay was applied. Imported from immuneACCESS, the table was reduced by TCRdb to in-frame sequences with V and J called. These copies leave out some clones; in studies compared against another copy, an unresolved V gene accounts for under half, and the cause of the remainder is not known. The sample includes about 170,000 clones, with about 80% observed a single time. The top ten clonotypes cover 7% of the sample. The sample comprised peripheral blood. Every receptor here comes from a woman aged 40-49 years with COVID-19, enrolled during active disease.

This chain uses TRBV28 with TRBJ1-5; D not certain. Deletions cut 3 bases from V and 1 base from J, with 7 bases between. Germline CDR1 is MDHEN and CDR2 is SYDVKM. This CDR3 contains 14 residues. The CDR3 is CASSLGKSNQPQHF. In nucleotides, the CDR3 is TGTGCCAGCAGTTTGGGCAAGAGCAATCAGCCCCAGCATTTT.

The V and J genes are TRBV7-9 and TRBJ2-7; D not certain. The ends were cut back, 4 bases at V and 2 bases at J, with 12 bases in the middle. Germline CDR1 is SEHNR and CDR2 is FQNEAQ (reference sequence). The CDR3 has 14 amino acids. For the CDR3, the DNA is TGTGCCAGCAGCTCGCGACTCCGCACCTACGAGCAGTACGTC. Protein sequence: CASSSRLRTYEQYV.

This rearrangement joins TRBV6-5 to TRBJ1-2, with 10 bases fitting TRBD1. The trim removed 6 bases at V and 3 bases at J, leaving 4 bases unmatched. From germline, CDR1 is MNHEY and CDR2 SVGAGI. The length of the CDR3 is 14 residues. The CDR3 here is CASRRQGADYGYTF. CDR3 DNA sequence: TGTGCCAGCAGAAGACAGGGGGCGGACTATGGCTACACCTTC.

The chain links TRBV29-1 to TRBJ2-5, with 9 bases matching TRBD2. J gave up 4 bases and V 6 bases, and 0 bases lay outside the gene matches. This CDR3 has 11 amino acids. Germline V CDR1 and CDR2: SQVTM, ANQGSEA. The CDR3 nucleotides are TGCAGCGTACTAGCGGGAGAGACCCAGTACTTC. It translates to CSVLAGETQYF. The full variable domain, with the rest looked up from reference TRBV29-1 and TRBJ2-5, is SAVISQKPSRDICQRGTSLTIQCQVDSQVTMMFWYRQQPGQSLTLIATANQGSEATYESGFVIDKFPISRPNLTFSTLTVSNMSPEDSSIYLCSVLAGETQYFGPGTRLLVL.

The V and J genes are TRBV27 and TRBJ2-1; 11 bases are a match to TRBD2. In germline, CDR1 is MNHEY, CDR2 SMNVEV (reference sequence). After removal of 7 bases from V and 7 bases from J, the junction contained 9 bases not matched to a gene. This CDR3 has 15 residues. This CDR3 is CASTNRLAGSNEQFF. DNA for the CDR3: TGTGCCAGCACAAACAGACTAGCGGGATCTAATGAGCAGTTCTTC.

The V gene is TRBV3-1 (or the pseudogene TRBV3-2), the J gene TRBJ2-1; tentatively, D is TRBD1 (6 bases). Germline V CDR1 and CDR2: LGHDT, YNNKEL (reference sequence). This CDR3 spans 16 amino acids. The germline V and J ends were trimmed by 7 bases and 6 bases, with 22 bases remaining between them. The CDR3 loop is CASTPIGDRHFNEQFF. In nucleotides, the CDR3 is TGTGCCAGCACCCCGATCGGCGACAGGCACTTCAATGAGCAGTTCTTC.

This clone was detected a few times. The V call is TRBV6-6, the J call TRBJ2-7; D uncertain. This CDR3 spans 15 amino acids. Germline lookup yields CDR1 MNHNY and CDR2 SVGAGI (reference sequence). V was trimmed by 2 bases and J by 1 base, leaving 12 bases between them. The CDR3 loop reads CASSYPRILSYEQYV. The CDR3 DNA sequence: TGTGCCAGCAGTTACCCCAGGATCCTTTCCTACGAGCAGTACGTC.

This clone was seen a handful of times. For the CDR3, the DNA is TGTGCCAGCAGCCAAGAATTGAGTTCGAGTGGGGAGCTGTTTTTT. Translated: CASSQELSSSGELFF. V gene TRBV3-1 (or the pseudogene TRBV3-2) combines with J gene TRBJ2-2; no clear D gene. The V and J ends lost 0 bases and 8 bases respectively, with 13 bases between them. The CDR3 runs to 15 residues. Germline loops: CDR1 LGHDT, CDR2 YNNKEL (reference sequence).

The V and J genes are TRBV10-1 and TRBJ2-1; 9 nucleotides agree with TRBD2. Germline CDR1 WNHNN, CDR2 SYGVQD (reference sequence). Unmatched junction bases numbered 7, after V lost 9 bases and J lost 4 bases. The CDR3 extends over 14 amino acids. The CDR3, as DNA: TGCGCCAGGGATCGAGCGGGGGGATACAATGAGCAGTTCTTC. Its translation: CARDRAGGYNEQFF.